The clone carrying this T cell receptor beta chain has only a few counts. The antigen is unknown. The authors sorted CD4+ naive, central memory, regulatory and stem cell-like memory cells via CD45RO/CCR7/CD25/CD127/CD95/CD27. The CDR3 runs 13 residues. With 5 bases clipped from V and 5 bases from J, the junction kept 4 bases outside the gene matches. Germline V gene lookup returns CDR1 GTSNPN and CDR2 SVGIG (reference sequence). The data stem from a study of beta chain features in type 1 diabetes. Findings and limits, study-wide: People with Type 1 diabetes carried modestly yet significantly shorter TCRB CDR3s in all four CD4+ subsets. Healthy donors had naive, central memory and Treg TCRB repertoires that appeared less similar than those seen among patients.

cDNA synthesis used the whole RNA isolate, giving expressed TCRB sequences. The table came from immunoSEQ multiplex PCR; TCRdb's copy has only in-frame clones and leaves some out. This sample has about 160,000 clones, with 63% found just once. The source is a man in his thirties or forties with type 1 diabetes. The sample was naive CD4+ T cells from blood. V is TRBV30 and J is TRBJ2-4, with 9 bases that match TRBD1. CDR3 nucleotides: TGTGCCTGGGGACAGGGGATTCAAAACATTCAGTACTTC. Translation: CAWGQGIQNIQYF.